The clone carrying this TCR beta chain was counted a few times. Authors' processing steps: Estimation of nucleated cell counts was performed using reference gene primer amplification. Sequencing was performed with immunoSEQ multiplex PCR; in TCRdb, only in-frame clones are kept and a portion is missing. The V and J calls and clone size are taken from that table; D and trimming were inferred from the DNA. The sample consists of 50,000 to 70,000 clones, roughly 85% of them appearing once. The data originate from a study of blood T cell repertoires in COVID-19. Study-level background: Material from acute and convalescent COVID-19 was sourced from the United States, Italy and Spain. Sources were T cells, B-cell-depleted T cells, or PBMCs; the material itself was cDNA or gDNA.

The specimen sequenced was peripheral blood. The TCR originated in a man between 60 and 75 years old with acute or convalescent COVID-19.

CDR3 sequence reads: CASSLTGRSGNTIYF. The DNA for the CDR3 is TGTGCCAGCAGTTTAACAGGCCGCTCTGGAAACACCATATATTTT. V and J are TRBV28 and TRBJ1-3, with D possibly matching TRBD1 (5 bases). The germline V gene encodes CDR1 MDHEN and CDR2 SYDVKM. V dropped 2 bases and J dropped 0 bases, with 8 bases sitting between them. CDR3 size: 15 residues.